A single sample gave rise to the 7 T cell receptor beta chains below, sequenced in a study of CD4+ T cells in melanoma. Sequencing was performed with immunoSEQ multiplex PCR; in TCRdb, only in-frame clones are kept and a portion is missing. The sample lists some 5,000 clones, about 63% seen once, with approximately 30% in the top ten. Material: cells from a culture (not recorded whether cultured in vitro). These receptors came from a human donor with melanoma.

This clone counts as large. The CDR3 nucleotides read TGCGCCAGCAGCTCTCGAGGGGGACTAGCGGGGACCGGGGAGCTGTTTTTT. Protein: CASSSRGGLAGTGELFF. The V call is TRBV5-1, the J call TRBJ2-2; 13 nucleotides agree with TRBD2. V lost 3 bases and J lost 5; bases outside the gene matches: 7. The CDR3 runs 17 residues. Germline loops: CDR1 SGHRS, CDR2 YFSETQ.

This clone is judged medium-sized. The V and J genes are TRBV29-1 and TRBJ2-7, with D perhaps being TRBD1 or TRBD2 (6 bases each). The CDR3 has 16 residues. The germline V gene has CDR1 SQVTM and CDR2 ANQGSEA. The ends were cut back, 4 bases at V and 5 bases at J, with 24 bases in the middle. CDR3 amino acids: CSVGGAWGDPGDEQYF. In DNA form, the CDR3 reads TGCAGCGTTGGGGGGGCCTGGGGGGACCCGGGGGACGAGCAGTACTTC.

V and J are TRBV24-1 and TRBJ1-5, with D maybe TRBD1 (5 bases). V was shortened by 2 bases and J by 4 bases, with 17 bases between the two germline ends. The CDR3 extends over 17 amino acids. Germline-derived CDR1 and CDR2 are KGHDR and SFDVKD. CDR3 amino acids: CATSDSPSGLGNQPQHF. Written as DNA, the CDR3 is TGTGCCACCAGTGATTCCCCCTCAGGGTTGGGAAATCAGCCCCAGCATTTT.

The chain links TRBV28 to TRBJ2-3; 8 bases map to TRBD2. Germline V gene sequence: CDR1 MDHEN, CDR2 SYDVKM. Germline trimming cut 3 bases from V and 1 base from J; bases unmatched to any gene: 9. This CDR3 is 17 amino acids long. Here the CDR3 reads CASSLVAGIQGTDTQYF. CDR3 nucleotides: TGTGCCAGCAGTTTGGTAGCGGGGATTCAGGGCACAGATACGCAGTATTTT.

This chain links TRBV3-1 (or the pseudogene TRBV3-2) with TRBJ2-7; D is perhaps TRBD1 or TRBD2 (6 bases each). The germline gives CDR1 LGHDT, CDR2 YNNKEL (reference sequence). V was cut by 4 bases and J by 12 bases, with 19 bases left in between. The CDR3 has 13 amino acids. CDR3 loop: CASSLGRSGEAYF. The DNA for the CDR3 is TGTGCCAGCAGCCTAGGCCGATCAGGGGAGGCGTACTTC.

Within the sample, this clone is medium-sized. This rearrangement joins TRBV10-3 to TRBJ2-7; TRBD1 is a possible D gene (6 bases). The V gene's germline CDR1 is ENHRY and CDR2 SYGVKD. The CDR3 consists of 12 residues. Trimming removed 10 bases at V and 2 bases at J, with 12 bases between. The CDR3 is CASWDTPYEQYF. CDR3 nucleotides: TGTGCCAGCTGGGACACCCCCTACGAGCAGTACTTC.

A few counts support this clone. The V gene is TRBV7-8, the J gene TRBJ2-1; 9 bases match TRBD2. The germline V gene encodes CDR1 SGHVS and CDR2 FQNEAQ. V lost 5 bases, J lost 6 bases, and 5 bases stayed unmatched. The CDR3 is made up of 14 amino acids. CDR3 in amino acids: CASSLGLASNEQFF. CDR3 nucleotides: TGTGCCAGCAGCCTTGGACTAGCGTCCAATGAGCAGTTCTTC.